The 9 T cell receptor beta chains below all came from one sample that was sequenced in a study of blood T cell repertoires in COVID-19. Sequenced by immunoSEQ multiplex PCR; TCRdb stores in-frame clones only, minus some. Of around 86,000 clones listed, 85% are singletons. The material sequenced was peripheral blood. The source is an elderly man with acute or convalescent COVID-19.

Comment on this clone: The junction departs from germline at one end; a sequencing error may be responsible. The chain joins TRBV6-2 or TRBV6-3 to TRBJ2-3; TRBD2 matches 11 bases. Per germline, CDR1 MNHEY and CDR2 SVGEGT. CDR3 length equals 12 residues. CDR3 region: CASSDLAGGPSF. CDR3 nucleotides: TGTGCCAGCAGTGACCTAGCGGGAGGCCCGAGTTTT.

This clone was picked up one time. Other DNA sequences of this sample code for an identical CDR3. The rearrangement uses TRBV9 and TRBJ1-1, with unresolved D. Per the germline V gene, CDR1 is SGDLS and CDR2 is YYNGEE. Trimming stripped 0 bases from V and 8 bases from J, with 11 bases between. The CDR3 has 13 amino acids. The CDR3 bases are TGTGCCAGCAGCGTAGTCTCACCGGGGGAAGCTTTCTTT. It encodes CASSVVSPGEAFF.

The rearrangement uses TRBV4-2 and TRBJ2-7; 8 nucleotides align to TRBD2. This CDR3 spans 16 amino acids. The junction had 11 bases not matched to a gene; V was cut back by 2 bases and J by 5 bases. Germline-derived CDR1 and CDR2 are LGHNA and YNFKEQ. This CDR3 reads CASSQTQGLGVDEQYF. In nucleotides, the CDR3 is TGTGCCAGCAGCCAAACTCAGGGACTAGGGGTGGACGAGCAGTACTTC.

In nucleotides, the CDR3 is TGTGCCAGCAGCCTAGACGGAGGAGAGGGCGATACGCAGTATTTT. Translated, it gives CASSLDGGEGDTQYF. V and J are TRBV7-3 and TRBJ2-3; perhaps TRBD2 as D (5 bases). Germline loops: CDR1 SGHTA, CDR2 FQGTGA. Trimming stripped 5 bases from V and 6 bases from J, with 18 bases between. The CDR3 contains 15 residues.

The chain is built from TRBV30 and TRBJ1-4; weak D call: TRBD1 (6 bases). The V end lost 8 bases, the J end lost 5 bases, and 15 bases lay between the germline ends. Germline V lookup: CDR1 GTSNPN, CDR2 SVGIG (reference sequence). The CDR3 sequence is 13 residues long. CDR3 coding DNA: TGTGCCGGTAGGACAGAACCGAATGAAAAACTGTTTTTT. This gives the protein CAGRTEPNEKLFF.

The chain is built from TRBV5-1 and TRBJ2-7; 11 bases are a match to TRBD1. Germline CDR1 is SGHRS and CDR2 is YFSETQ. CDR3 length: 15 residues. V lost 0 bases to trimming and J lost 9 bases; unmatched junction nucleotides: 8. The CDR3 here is CASSLVRDRGVGQYF. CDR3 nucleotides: TGCGCCAGCAGCTTGGTCCGGGACAGGGGGGTCGGGCAGTACTTC. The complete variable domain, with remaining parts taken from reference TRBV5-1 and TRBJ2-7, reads KAGVTQTPRYLIKTRGQQVTLSCSPISGHRSVSWYQQTPGQGLQFLFEYFSETQRNKGNFPGRFSGRQFSNSRSEMNVSTLELGDSALYLCASSLVRDRGVGQYFGPGTRLTVT.

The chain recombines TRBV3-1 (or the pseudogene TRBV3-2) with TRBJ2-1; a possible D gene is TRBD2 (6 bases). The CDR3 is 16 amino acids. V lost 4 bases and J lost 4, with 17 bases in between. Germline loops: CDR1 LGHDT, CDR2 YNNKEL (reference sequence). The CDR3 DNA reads TGTGCCAGCAGCCGAACGGGACTTTTGGGATACAATGAGCAGTTCTTC. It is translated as CASSRTGLLGYNEQFF.

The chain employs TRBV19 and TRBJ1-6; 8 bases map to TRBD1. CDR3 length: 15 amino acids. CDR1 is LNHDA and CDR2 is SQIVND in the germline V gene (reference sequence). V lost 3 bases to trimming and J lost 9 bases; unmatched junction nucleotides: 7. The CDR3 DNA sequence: TGTGCCAGTAGTATGGACAGGGTTTTGGGTTCACCCCTCCACTTT. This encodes CASSMDRVLGSPLHF.

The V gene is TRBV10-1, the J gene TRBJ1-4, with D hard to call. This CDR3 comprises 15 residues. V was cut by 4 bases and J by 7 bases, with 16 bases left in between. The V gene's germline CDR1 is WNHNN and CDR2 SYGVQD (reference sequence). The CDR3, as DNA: TGCGCCAGCAGTGGTGGAGGCGTTGGTACTGAAAAACTGTTTTTT. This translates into CASSGGGVGTEKLFF.